What follows are 4 T cell receptor beta chains derived from one specimen sequenced in a study of cytomegalovirus exposure and HLA in healthy donors. Researchers ran the PCR with 60 Vbeta and 13 Jbeta primers. The repertoire was sequenced with immunoSEQ multiplex PCR; TCRdb's copy has only in-frame clones and lacks some. The sample comprises 160,000 or so clones, around 80% of which are singletons, and more than 5% rests with the top ten. The sequencing input was PBMCs. These receptors came from a man in his forties in good health and CMV-seronegative.

The CDR3 region is CASSPQDRVNGYTF. The DNA of the CDR3 is TGTGCCAGCAGTCCCCAGGACAGGGTTAATGGCTACACCTTC. The rearrangement links TRBV25-1 to TRBJ1-2; 8 bases are a match to TRBD1. Germline CDR1 MGHDK, CDR2 SYGVNS. This CDR3 spans 14 amino acids. Trimming took 5 bases from V and 6 from J; bases not matched to a gene: 8.

This chain uses TRBV30 with TRBJ2-2; D perhaps matches TRBD2 (5 bases). The CDR3 runs to 14 residues. Germline CDR1 is GTSNPN and CDR2 is SVGIG (reference sequence). Trimming removed 3 bases at V and 5 bases at J, with 13 bases between. The CDR3 DNA sequence: TGTGCCTGGAGAGCGGCAGCATGGACCGGGGAGCTGTTTTTT. Amino acids: CAWRAAAWTGELFF.

J is TRBJ2-2 and V is TRBV7-9; D possibly corresponds to TRBD2 (6 bases). V lost 5 bases to trimming and J lost 6 bases, with 16 bases between them. The CDR3 totals 15 residues. Germline V gives CDR1 SEHNR, CDR2 FQNEAQ (reference sequence). The DNA for the CDR3 is TGTGCCAGCAGCCCCCCCCGACTAGTCGCCGGGGAGCTGTTTTTT. It codes for CASSPPRLVAGELFF.

The chain has TRBV6-5 and TRBJ2-3, with D possibly being TRBD1 (5 bases). This CDR3 contains 16 residues. Trimming cost V 4 bases and J 1 base, with 15 bases left between them. Germline V lookup: CDR1 MNHEY, CDR2 SVGAGI. In nucleotides, the CDR3 is TGTGCCAGCAGTTTTCCGACAGATCCCCGCACAGATACGCAGTATTTT. This encodes CASSFPTDPRTDTQYF.